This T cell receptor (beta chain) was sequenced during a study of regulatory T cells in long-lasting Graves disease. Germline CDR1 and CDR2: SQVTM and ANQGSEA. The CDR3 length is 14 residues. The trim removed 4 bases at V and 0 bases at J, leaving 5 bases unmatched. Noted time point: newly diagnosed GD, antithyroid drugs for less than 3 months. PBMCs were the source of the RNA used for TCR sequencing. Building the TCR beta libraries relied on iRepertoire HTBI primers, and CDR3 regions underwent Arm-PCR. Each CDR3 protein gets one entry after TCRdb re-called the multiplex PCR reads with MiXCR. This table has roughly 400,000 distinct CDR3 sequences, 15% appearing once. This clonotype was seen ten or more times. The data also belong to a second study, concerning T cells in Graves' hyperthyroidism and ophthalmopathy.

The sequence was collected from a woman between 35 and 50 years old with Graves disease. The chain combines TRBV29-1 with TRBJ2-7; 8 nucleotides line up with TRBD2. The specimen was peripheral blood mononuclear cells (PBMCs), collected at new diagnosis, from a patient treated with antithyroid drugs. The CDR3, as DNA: TGCAGCGTTGTGCTAGCGGGCCCCTCCTACGAGCAGTACTTC. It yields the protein CSVVLAGPSYEQYF.